This T cell receptor beta chain was recorded in a study of control samples from healthy donors and cancer patients. The V end lost 0 bases, the J end lost 4 bases, and 10 bases lay between the germline ends. Looked up from germline, CDR1 is SGHRS and CDR2 is YFSETQ. This CDR3 has 14 residues. Profiled with immunoSEQ multiplex PCR; TCRdb holds only in-frame clones, not every one. This sample has about 150,000 clones; about 93% occur once, and the top ten carry around 2.4%. This clonotype was obtained from a man aged 50-60 years in good health. The V gene is TRBV5-1, the J gene TRBJ1-2; no reliable D call. Material for sequencing was blood. CDR3 sequence reads: CASSLGTDIYGYTF. DNA of the CDR3: TGCGCCAGCAGCTTGGGTACAGATATCTATGGCTACACCTTC. Looking up the rest from reference TRBV5-1 and TRBJ1-2 gives the full variable domain: KAGVTQTPRYLIKTRGQQVTLSCSPISGHRSVSWYQQTPGQGLQFLFEYFSETQRNKGNFPGRFSGRQFSNSRSEMNVSTLELGDSALYLCASSLGTDIYGYTFGSGTRLTVV.